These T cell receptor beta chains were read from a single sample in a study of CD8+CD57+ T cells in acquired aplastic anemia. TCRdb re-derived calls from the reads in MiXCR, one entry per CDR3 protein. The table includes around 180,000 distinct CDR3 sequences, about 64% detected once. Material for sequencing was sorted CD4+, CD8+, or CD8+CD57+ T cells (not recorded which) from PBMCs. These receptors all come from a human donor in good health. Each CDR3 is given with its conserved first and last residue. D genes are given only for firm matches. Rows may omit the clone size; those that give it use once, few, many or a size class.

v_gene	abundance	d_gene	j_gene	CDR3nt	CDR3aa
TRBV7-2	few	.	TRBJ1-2	TGTGCCAGCAACCCGATGGGATCGGTTGGCTACACCTTC	CASNPMGSVGYTF
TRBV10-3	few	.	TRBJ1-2	TGTGCCATCAGAAAGAACCCGATCTATGGCTACACCTTC	CAIRKNPIYGYTF
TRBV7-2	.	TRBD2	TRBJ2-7	TGTGCCAGCGCAAAAGGGGCGGGGGGCAGATTCTACGAGCAGTACTTC	CASAKGAGGRFYEQYF
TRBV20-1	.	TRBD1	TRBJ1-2	TGCAGTGCTCGGACAGGAATAGTTCGAGACTATGGCTACACCTTC	CSARTGIVRDYGYTF
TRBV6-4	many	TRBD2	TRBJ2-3	TGTGCCAGCAGTAGCGGCGGGGAGGGAGCCACGCAGTATTTT	CASSSGGEGATQYF
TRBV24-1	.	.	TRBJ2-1	TGTGCCACCTTGGGAACTCGCGGGGATTCCTACAATGAGCAGTTCTTC	CATLGTRGDSYNEQFF
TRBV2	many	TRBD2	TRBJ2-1	TGTGCCAGCGATCATAGCGGGAGGGCCCGATATGAGCAGTTCTTC	CASDHSGRARYEQFF
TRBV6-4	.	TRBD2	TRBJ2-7	TGTGCCAGCAGTGGACTAGCGGGCGCTTTGGAGCAGTACTTC	CASSGLAGALEQYF
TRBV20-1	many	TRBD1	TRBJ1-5	TGCAGTGCTAGGGTTGCAGGGGGGACATATAGCAATCAGCCCCAGCATTTT	CSARVAGGTYSNQPQHF
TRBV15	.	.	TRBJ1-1	TGTGCCACCAGCGTAAGTCAAACAGCTATGAACACTGAAGCTTTCTTT	CATSVSQTAMNTEAFF
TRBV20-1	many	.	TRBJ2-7	TGCAGTGCTAGAGATGCTAGCTCCTACGAGCAGTACTTC	CSARDASSYEQYF
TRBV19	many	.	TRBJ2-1	TGTGCCAGTAGTATAGGAGTAGCGGAGGGGGGGGCCTACAATGAGCAGTTCTTC	CASSIGVAEGGAYNEQFF
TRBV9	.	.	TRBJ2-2	TGTGCCAGCAGCCCGGTCGTTACCGGGGAGCTGTTTTTT	CASSPVVTGELFF
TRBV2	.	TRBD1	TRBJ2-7	TGTGCCAGCAAACAGGGGAAATGGGAGCAGTACTTC	CASKQGKWEQYF
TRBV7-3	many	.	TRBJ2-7	TGTGCCAGCAGCTTGTCCGGGAACCCCAACGAGCAGTACTTC	CASSLSGNPNEQYF
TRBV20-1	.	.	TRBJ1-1	TGCAGTGCCAGTGTGGGTGAGAACACTGAAGCTTTCTTT	CSASVGENTEAFF
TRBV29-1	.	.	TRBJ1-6	TGCAGCGTTGTAGGCAGCAATTCACCCCTCCACTTT	CSVVGSNSPLHF
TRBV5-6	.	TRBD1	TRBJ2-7	TGTGCCAGCATGTATCAGGGGGCCTACGAGCAGTACTTC	CASMYQGAYEQYF
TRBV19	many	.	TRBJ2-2	TGTGCCAGTAGTCCCATCGGACATATAAACACCGGGGAGCTGTTTTTT	CASSPIGHINTGELFF
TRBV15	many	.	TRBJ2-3	TGTGCCACCAGCAGAGACTCCCCTACAGATACGCAGTATTTT	CATSRDSPTDTQYF
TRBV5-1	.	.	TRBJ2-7	TGTGCCAGCAGCTTCCGCCCACGGAGCTACGAGCAGTACTTC	CASSFRPRSYEQYF
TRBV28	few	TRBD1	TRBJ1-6	TGTGCCAGCAGTTTCTCTAACGTCGGGACAGCCCCTTTAGATTCACCCCTCCACTTT	CASSFSNVGTAPLDSPLHF
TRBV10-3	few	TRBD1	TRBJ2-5	TGTGCCATCAGTCCCCAGGGGGAAGCGGAGACCCAGTACTTC	CAISPQGEAETQYF
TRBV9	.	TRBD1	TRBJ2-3	TGTGCCAGCAGCGTACGACAGGGATTCGCAGATACGCAGTATTTT	CASSVRQGFADTQYF
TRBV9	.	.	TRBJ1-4	TGTGCCAGTCTCCGAGGGGGGGCAGGTGAAAAACTGTTTTTT	CASLRGGAGEKLFF
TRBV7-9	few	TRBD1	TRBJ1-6	TGTGCCAGCAGTCGCGGGACAGCTTCACCCCTCCACTTT	CASSRGTASPLHF
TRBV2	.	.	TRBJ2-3	TGTGCCAGCAGTGGTTTAGCAGGATCTAGCACAGATACGCAGTATTTT	CASSGLAGSSTDTQYF